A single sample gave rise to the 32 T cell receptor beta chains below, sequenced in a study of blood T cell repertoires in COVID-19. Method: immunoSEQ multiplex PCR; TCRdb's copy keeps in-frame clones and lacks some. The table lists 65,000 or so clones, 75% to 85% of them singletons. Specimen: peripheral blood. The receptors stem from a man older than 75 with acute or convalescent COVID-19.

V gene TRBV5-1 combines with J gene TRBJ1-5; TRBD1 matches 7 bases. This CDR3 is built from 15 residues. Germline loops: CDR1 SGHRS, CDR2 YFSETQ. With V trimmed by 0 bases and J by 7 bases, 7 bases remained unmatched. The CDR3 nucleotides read TGCGCCAGCAGCTTGGATGGACAGGAGGCCCAGCCCCAGCATTTT. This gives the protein CASSLDGQEAQPQHF.

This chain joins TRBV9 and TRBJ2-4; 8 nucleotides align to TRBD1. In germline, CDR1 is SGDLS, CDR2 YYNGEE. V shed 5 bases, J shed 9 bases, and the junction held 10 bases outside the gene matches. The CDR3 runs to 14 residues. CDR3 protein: CASSKAGGAGIQYF. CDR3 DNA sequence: TGTGCCAGCAGTAAGGCAGGGGGCGCGGGCATTCAGTACTTC.

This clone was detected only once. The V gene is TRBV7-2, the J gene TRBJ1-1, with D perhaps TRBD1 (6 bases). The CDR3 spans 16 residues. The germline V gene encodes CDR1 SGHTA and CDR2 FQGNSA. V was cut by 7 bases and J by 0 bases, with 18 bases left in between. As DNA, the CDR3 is TGTGCCAGCACCCCCACAGGGCCTGTGATGAACACTGAAGCTTTCTTT. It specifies CASTPTGPVMNTEAFF.

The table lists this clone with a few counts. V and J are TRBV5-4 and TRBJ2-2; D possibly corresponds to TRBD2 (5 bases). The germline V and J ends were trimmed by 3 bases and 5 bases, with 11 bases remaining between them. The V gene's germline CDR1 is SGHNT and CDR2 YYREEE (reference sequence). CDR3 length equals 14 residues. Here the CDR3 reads CASSSRTSTGELFF. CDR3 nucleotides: TGTGCCAGCAGCTCGCGTACTAGTACCGGGGAGCTGTTTTTT.

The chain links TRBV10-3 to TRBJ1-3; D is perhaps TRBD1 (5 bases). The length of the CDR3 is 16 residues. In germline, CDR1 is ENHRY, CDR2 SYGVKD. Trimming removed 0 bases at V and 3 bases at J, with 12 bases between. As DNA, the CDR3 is TGTGCCATCAGTGAGTCGGGGACTTACTTTGGAAACACCATATATTTT. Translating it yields CAISESGTYFGNTIYF.

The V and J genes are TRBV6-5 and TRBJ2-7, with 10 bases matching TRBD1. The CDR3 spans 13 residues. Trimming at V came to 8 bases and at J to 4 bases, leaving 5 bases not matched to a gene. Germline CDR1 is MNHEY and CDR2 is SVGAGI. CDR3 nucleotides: TGTGCCAGCTCGGGGACAGGGGTGTACGAGCAGTACTTC. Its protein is CASSGTGVYEQYF.

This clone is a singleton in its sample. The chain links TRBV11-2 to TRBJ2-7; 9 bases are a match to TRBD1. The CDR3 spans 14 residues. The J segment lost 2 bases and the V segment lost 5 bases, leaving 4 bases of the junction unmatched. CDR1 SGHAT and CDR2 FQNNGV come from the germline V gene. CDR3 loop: CASSPRQGAYEQYF. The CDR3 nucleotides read TGTGCCAGCAGCCCCCGACAGGGGGCCTACGAGCAGTACTTC.

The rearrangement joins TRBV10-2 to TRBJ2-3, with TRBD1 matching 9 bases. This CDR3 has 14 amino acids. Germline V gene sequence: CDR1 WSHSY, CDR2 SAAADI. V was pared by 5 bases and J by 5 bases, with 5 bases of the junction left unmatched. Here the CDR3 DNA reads TGCGCCAGCAGTCCCGGGACAGGGAGAGATACGCAGTATTTT. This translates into CASSPGTGRDTQYF.

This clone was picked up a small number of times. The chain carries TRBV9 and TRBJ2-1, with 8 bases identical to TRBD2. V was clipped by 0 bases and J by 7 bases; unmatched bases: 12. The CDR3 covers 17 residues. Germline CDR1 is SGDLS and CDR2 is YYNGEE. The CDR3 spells CASSVAHSGALGNEQFF. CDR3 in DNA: TGTGCCAGCAGCGTAGCCCATAGCGGGGCCCTTGGTAATGAGCAGTTCTTC.

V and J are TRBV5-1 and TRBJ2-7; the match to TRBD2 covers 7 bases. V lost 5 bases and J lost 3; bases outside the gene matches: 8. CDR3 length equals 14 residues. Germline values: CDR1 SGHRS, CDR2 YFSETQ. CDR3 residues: CASRFAGDFYEQYF. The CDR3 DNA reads TGCGCCAGCAGGTTCGCGGGGGATTTCTACGAGCAGTACTTC.

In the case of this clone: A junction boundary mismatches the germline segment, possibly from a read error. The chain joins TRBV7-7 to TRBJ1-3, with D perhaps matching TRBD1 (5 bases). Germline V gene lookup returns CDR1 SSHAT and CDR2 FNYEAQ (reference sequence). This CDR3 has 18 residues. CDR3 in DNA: TGTGCTAGCAGCTTAGCCCCGGCAGGGTTGGAATCGGGAAACACCATATATTTT. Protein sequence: CASSLAPAGLESGNTIYF.

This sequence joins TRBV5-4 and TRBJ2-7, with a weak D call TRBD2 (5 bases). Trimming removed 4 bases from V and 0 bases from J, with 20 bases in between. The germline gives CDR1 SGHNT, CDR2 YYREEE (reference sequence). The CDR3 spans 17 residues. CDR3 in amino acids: CASSRRLRTASSYEQYF. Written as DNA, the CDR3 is TGTGCCAGCAGCCGTCGGCTTCGGACTGCCAGCTCCTACGAGCAGTACTTC.

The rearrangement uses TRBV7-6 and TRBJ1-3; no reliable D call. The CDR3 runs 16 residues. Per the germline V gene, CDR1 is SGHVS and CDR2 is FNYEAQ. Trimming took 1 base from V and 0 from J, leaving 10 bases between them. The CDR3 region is CASSLGGGNSGNTIYF. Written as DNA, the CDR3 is TGTGCCAGCAGCTTAGGGGGAGGGAACTCTGGAAACACCATATATTTT.

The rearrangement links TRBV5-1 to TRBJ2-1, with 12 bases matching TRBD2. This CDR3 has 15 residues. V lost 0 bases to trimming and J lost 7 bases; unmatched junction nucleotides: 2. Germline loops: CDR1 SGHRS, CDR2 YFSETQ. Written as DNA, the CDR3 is TGCGCCAGCAGCTTGGGACTAGCGGGGGTGAATGAGCAGTTCTTC. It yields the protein CASSLGLAGVNEQFF.

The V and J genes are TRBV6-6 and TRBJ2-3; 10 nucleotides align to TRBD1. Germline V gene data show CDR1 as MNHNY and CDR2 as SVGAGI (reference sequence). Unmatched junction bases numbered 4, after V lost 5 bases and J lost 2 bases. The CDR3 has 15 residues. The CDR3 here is CASSRGQGTTDTQYF. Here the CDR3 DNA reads TGTGCCAGCAGTCGGGGACAGGGGACCACAGATACGCAGTATTTT.

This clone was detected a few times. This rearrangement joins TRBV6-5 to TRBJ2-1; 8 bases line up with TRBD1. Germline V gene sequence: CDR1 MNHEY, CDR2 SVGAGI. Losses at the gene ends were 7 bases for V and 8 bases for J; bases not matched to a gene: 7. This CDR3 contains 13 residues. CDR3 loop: CASNKDRAHEQFF. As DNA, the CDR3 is TGTGCCAGCAACAAGGACAGGGCTCATGAGCAGTTCTTC.

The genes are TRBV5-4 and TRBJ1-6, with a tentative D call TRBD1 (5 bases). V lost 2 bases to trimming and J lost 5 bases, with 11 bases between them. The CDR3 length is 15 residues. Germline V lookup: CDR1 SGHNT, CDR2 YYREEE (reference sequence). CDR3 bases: TGTGCCAGCAGCTTAGGAATGACAGATAATTCACCCCTCCACTTT. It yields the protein CASSLGMTDNSPLHF.

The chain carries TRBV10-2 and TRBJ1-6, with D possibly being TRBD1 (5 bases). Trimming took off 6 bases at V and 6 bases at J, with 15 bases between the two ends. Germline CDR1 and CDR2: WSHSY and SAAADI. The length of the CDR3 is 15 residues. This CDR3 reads CASRGLDRVNSPLHF. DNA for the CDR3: TGCGCCAGCAGGGGCCTCGACAGAGTTAATTCACCCCTCCACTTT.

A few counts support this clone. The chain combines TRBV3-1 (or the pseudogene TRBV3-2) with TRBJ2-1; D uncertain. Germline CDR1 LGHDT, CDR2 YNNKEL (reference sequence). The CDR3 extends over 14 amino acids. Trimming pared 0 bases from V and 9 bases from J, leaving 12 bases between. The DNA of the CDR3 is TGTGCCAGCAGCCAAGAAATCCGGCCAGGTGAGCAGTTCTTC. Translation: CASSQEIRPGEQFF.

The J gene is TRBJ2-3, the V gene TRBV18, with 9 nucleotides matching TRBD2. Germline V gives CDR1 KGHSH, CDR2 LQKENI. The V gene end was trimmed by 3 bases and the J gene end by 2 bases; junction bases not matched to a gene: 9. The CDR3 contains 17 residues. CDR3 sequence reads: CASSPYIAGANTDTQYF. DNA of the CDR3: TGTGCCAGCTCACCTTATATAGCGGGGGCGAACACAGATACGCAGTATTTT.

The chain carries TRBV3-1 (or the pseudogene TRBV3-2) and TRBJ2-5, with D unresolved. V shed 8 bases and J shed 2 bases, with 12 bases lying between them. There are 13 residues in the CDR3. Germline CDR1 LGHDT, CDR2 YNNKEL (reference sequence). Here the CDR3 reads CASVQSAQETQYF. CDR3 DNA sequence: TGTGCCAGCGTTCAAAGCGCGCAAGAGACCCAGTACTTC.

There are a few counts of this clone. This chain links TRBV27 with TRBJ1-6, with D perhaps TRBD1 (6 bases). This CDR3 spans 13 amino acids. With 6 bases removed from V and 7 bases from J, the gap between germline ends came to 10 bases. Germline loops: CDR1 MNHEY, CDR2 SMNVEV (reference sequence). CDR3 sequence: CASRITGNSPLHF. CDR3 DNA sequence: TGTGCCAGCAGGATAACAGGGAATTCACCCCTCCACTTT.

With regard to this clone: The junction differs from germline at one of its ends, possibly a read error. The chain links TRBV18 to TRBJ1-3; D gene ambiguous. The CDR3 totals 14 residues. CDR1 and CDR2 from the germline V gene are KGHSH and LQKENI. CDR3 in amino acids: CASSRLDAGNTRYF. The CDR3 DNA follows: TGTGCCAGCTCACGACTAGATGCTGGAAACACCAGATATTTT.

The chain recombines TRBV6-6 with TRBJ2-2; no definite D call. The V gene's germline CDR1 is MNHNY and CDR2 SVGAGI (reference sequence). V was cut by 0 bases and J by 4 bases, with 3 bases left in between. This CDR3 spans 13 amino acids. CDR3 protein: CASSYSRTGELFF. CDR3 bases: TGTGCCAGCAGTTACTCCCGCACCGGGGAGCTGTTTTTT.

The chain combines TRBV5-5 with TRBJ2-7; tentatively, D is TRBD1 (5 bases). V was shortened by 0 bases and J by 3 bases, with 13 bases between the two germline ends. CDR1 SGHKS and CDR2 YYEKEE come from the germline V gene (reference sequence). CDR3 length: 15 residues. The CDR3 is CASSLEWTPIYEQYF. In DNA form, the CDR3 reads TGTGCCAGCAGCTTGGAATGGACACCCATCTACGAGCAGTACTTC.

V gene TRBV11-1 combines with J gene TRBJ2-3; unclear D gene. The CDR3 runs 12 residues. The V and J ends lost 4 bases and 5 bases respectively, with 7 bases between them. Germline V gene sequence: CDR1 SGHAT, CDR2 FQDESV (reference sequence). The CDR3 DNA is TGTGCCAGCAGCTCCCGGTTAGATACGCAGTATTTT. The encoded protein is CASSSRLDTQYF.

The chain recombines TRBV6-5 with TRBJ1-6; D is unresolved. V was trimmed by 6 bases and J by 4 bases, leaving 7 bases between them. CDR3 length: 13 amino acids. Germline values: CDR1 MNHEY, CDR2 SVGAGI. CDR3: CASSMEYNSPLHF. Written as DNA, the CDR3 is TGTGCCAGCAGCATGGAGTATAATTCACCCCTCCACTTT.

Here the CDR3 DNA reads TGTGCCAGTAGTGTCCGACAGGGTGGCACTGAAGCTTTCTTT. This sequence encodes CASSVRQGGTEAFF. The rearrangement uses TRBV19 and TRBJ1-1; the match to TRBD1 covers 7 bases. The CDR3 consists of 14 residues. Trimming cost V 5 bases and J 4 bases; bases outside gene matches: 7. CDR1 is LNHDA and CDR2 is SQIVND in the germline V gene (reference sequence).

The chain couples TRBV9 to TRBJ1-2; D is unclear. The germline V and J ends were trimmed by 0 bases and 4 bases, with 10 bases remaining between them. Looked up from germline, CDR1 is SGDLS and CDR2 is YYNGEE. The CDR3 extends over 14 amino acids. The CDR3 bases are TGTGCCAGCAGCGTAGGCTGGGAGGGCTATGGCTACACCTTC. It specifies CASSVGWEGYGYTF.

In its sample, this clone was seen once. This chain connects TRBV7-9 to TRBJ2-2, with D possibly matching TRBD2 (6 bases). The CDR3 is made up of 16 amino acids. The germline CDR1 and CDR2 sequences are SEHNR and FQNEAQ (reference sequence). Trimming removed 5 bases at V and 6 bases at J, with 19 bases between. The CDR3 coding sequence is TGTGCCAGCAGCCTCCTGCCCGGGGGTAGGGCCGGGGAGCTGTTTTTT. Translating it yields CASSLLPGGRAGELFF.

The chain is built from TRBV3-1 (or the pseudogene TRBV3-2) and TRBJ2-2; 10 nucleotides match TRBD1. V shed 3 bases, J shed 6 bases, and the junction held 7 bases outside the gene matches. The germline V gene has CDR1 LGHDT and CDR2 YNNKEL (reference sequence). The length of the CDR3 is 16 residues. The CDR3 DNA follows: TGTGCCAGCAGCCAGGGCTCGGGACAGGGGTCCGGGGAGCTGTTTTTT. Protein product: CASSQGSGQGSGELFF.

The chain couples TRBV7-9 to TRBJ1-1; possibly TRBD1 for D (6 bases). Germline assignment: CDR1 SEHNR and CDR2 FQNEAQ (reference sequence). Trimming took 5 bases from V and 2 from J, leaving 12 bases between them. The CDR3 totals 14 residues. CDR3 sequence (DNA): TGTGCCAGCAGCCCCTGGACAGCTAACACTGAAGCTTTCTTT. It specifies CASSPWTANTEAFF.